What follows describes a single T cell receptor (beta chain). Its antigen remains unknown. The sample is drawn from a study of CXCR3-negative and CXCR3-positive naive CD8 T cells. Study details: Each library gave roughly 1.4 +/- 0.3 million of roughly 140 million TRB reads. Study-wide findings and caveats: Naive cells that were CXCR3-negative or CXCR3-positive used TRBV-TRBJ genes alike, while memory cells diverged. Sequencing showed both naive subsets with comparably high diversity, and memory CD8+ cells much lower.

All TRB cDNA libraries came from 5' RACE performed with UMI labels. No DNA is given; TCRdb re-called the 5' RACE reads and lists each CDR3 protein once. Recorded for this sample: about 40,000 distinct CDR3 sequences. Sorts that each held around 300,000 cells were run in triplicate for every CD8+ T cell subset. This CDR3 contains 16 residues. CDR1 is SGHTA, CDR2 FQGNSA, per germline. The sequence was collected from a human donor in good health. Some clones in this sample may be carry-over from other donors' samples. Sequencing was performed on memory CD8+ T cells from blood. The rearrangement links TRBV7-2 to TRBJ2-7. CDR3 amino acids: CASSLLTLTDSYEQYF.